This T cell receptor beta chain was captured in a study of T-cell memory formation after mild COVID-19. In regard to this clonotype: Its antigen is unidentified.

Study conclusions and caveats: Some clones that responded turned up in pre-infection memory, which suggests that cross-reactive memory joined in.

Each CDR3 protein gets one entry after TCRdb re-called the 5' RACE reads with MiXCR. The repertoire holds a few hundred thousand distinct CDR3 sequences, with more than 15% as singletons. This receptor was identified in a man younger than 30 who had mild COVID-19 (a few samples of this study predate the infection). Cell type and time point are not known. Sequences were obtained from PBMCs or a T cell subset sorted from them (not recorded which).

The DNA for the CDR3 is TGTGCCAGTACCCGGGGTCTTCAAGAGACCCAGTACTTC. Its translation is CASTRGLQETQYF. This chain joins TRBV7-6 and TRBJ2-5, with D possibly being TRBD2 (5 bases). The length of the CDR3 is 13 residues. V lost 9 bases to trimming and J lost 2 bases, with 13 bases between them. Germline V gene lookup returns CDR1 SGHVS and CDR2 FNYEAQ.